A single sample gave rise to the 30 T cell receptor beta chains below, sequenced in a study of blood T cell repertoires in COVID-19. The table came from immunoSEQ multiplex PCR; TCRdb's copy has only in-frame clones and leaves some out. Here the sample spans about 330,000 clones, 85% being singletons. Sequencing was done on a sample of peripheral blood. These receptors came from a human donor in a cohort sampled during active COVID-19.

This clone was counted many times. The CDR3 sequence is CASSEARGTEAFF. The CDR3 region has the DNA TGTGCCAGCAGTGAAGCTCGGGGAACTGAAGCTTTCTTT. J is TRBJ1-1 and V is TRBV2; D uncertain. Germline V gives CDR1 SNHLY, CDR2 FYNNEI. This CDR3 is 13 amino acids long. V was trimmed by 0 bases and J by 5 bases, leaving 7 bases between them.

The chain uses TRBV29-1 and TRBJ1-2; D gene ambiguous. This CDR3 is 11 amino acids long. Germline V gene data show CDR1 as SQVTM and CDR2 as ANQGSEA. V dropped 7 bases and J dropped 4 bases, with 10 bases sitting between them. CDR3: CSGWAAYGYTF. CDR3 in DNA: TGCAGCGGGTGGGCAGCCTATGGCTACACCTTC.

The V gene is TRBV3-1 (or the pseudogene TRBV3-2), the J gene TRBJ1-1, with a tentative D call TRBD1 (6 bases). V gave up 4 bases and J gave up 5 bases, with 20 bases separating them. This CDR3 contains 16 residues. The germline V gene has CDR1 LGHDT and CDR2 YNNKEL (reference sequence). The CDR3 protein is CASSPRGGASNTEAFF. CDR3 DNA: TGTGCCAGCAGCCCTCGAGGGGGGGCGAGCAATACTGAAGCTTTCTTT.

This chain uses TRBV15 with TRBJ1-1; D is possibly TRBD1 (6 bases). The germline CDR1 and CDR2 sequences are LNHNV and YYDKDF (reference sequence). Trimming pared 0 bases from V and 4 bases from J, leaving 9 bases between. The CDR3 covers 14 residues. CDR3 residues: CATSRDRGATEAFF. DNA of the CDR3: TGTGCCACCAGCAGAGATCGGGGGGCCACTGAAGCTTTCTTT.

This clone was recorded once. The chain recombines TRBV11-2 with TRBJ2-7; possibly TRBD1 for D (5 bases). Per the germline V gene, CDR1 is SGHAT and CDR2 is FQNNGV. V dropped 1 base and J dropped 2 bases, with 6 bases sitting between them. The CDR3 has 13 residues. The DNA of the CDR3 is TGTGCCAGCAGCTTAGGGACAACCTACGAGCAGTACTTC. It codes for CASSLGTTYEQYF.

This clone was observed once. The rearrangement joins TRBV27 to TRBJ1-4, with D perhaps TRBD1 (5 bases). In germline, CDR1 is MNHEY, CDR2 SMNVEV (reference sequence). The CDR3 has 15 residues. Trimming left V 5 bases short and J 3 bases short, with 13 bases between. This chain's CDR3 is CASSPSGGANEKLFF. Here the CDR3 DNA reads TGTGCCAGCAGTCCAAGTGGGGGGGCTAATGAAAAACTGTTTTTT.

This clone was found a few times. The sample has other DNA sequences that encode this CDR3 too. The J gene is TRBJ2-3, the V gene TRBV7-3; 8 positions agree with TRBD1. The V segment lost 2 bases and the J segment 4 bases; nucleotides outside the gene matches: 8. The CDR3 is 16 residues long. CDR1 and CDR2 (germline): SGHTA, FQGTGA. The CDR3 region has the DNA TGTGCCAGCAGCTTATCAGGGACAGGAGGCCCAGATACGCAGTATTTT. The encoded protein is CASSLSGTGGPDTQYF.

This sequence joins TRBV29-1 and TRBJ2-3; TRBD2 is a possible D gene (6 bases). The germline CDR1 and CDR2 sequences are SQVTM and ANQGSEA. This CDR3 region has 14 residues. The germline V and J ends were trimmed by 3 bases and 2 bases, with 12 bases remaining between them. The CDR3 sequence: CSVEFSRDTDTQYF. The DNA for the CDR3 is TGCAGCGTTGAGTTTTCGCGGGACACAGATACGCAGTATTTT.

V usage is TRBV10-3 and J usage is TRBJ1-5, with D maybe TRBD1 (6 bases). The CDR3 is 15 amino acids. Germline CDR1 ENHRY, CDR2 SYGVKD. V lost 3 bases, J lost 4 bases, and 13 bases lay in between. The CDR3 sequence is CAISDETGTNQPQHF. CDR3 nucleotide sequence: TGTGCCATCAGTGACGAGACAGGCACTAATCAGCCCCAGCATTTT.

This clone has just a few counts. This rearrangement joins TRBV7-3 to TRBJ2-2, with unresolved D. Germline assignment: CDR1 SGHTA and CDR2 FQGTGA. The germline V and J ends were trimmed by 2 bases and 3 bases, with 7 bases remaining between them. CDR3 size: 14 residues. The CDR3 here is CASSLGQYTGELFF. Here the CDR3 DNA reads TGTGCCAGCAGCTTAGGTCAGTACACCGGGGAGCTGTTTTTT.

V usage is TRBV14 and J usage is TRBJ2-7; the D gene is possibly TRBD2 (7 bases). V shed 4 bases and J shed 5 bases, with 15 bases lying between them. Germline lookup yields CDR1 SGHDN and CDR2 FVKESK. This CDR3 contains 14 residues. CDR3 nucleotides: TGTGCCAGCAGCCGCTTGGGGGGGCGCGACGAGCAGTACTTC. Its translation is CASSRLGGRDEQYF.

The V gene is TRBV3-1 (or the pseudogene TRBV3-2), the J gene TRBJ1-2; maybe TRBD1 (5 bases). CDR1 is LGHDT, CDR2 YNNKEL, per germline (reference sequence). V dropped 1 base and J dropped 8 bases, with 11 bases sitting between them. CDR3 size: 13 residues. CDR3 amino acids: CASSQAKGLGYTF. In DNA, the CDR3 is TGTGCCAGCAGCCAAGCAAAGGGGCTCGGCTACACCTTC.

The chain employs TRBV24-1 and TRBJ1-4; the D gene is possibly TRBD1 (5 bases). This CDR3 is built from 20 residues. V lost 3 bases, J lost 4 bases, and 26 bases lay in between. Germline CDR1 is KGHDR and CDR2 is SFDVKD. For the CDR3, the DNA is TGTGCCACCAGTGATATAGGAGGACAACCACTAGCCGGGGATAATGAAAAACTGTTTTTT. This codes for CATSDIGGQPLAGDNEKLFF.

V usage is TRBV24-1 and J usage is TRBJ2-6; 9 bases agree with TRBD1. The CDR3 runs to 18 residues. Germline-derived CDR1 and CDR2 are KGHDR and SFDVKD. V lost 2 bases, J lost 2 bases, and 6 bases stayed unmatched. The CDR3 coding sequence is TGTGCCACCAGTGATTCTCGGACAGGGGAGGCTGGGGCCAACGTCCTGACTTTC. Amino acids: CATSDSRTGEAGANVLTF.

Turning to this clone: Other DNA sequences from this sample encode an identical CDR3 as well. The gene calls are TRBV9 and TRBJ2-2; D remains unclear. Germline values: CDR1 SGDLS, CDR2 YYNGEE. V lost 4 bases to trimming and J lost 5 bases, with 3 bases between them. CDR3 length: 11 residues. The CDR3 coding sequence is TGTGCCAGCAGCCGGACCGGGGAGCTGTTTTTT. Its protein product is CASSRTGELFF.

This chain joins TRBV12-3 or TRBV12-4 and TRBJ1-2, with 7 positions matching TRBD1. The CDR3 consists of 13 residues. V was clipped by 10 bases and J by 3 bases; unmatched bases: 8. In DNA form, the CDR3 reads TGTGCCACTAATACAGGGGTTTACTATGGCTACACCTTC. Translated, it gives CATNTGVYYGYTF.

The genes are TRBV14 and TRBJ1-4; 7 bases align to TRBD1. The CDR3 is 15 residues long. The V gene's germline CDR1 is SGHDN and CDR2 FVKESK. After removal of 4 bases from V and 5 bases from J, the junction contained 7 bases not matched to a gene. CDR3 DNA: TGTGCCAGCAGCCTCAACAGGGGAGCGAATGAAAAACTGTTTTTT. Its translation is CASSLNRGANEKLFF.

V is TRBV19 and J is TRBJ1-6; 8 bases align to TRBD1. The germline V gene has CDR1 LNHDA and CDR2 SQIVND (reference sequence). Trimming cost V 5 bases and J 8 bases; bases outside gene matches: 5. CDR3 length: 14 amino acids. CDR3 in DNA: TGTGCCAGTAGTCCCGGGACAGGCCATTCACCCCTCCACTTT. Translated: CASSPGTGHSPLHF.

The CDR3 sequence: CASSESGAALVELFF. CDR3 nucleotide sequence: TGCGCCAGCAGTGAGTCTGGGGCCGCCTTGGTGGAGCTGTTTTTT. The rearrangement links TRBV10-1 to TRBJ2-2; possibly TRBD1 for D (5 bases). Germline V gene data show CDR1 as WNHNN and CDR2 as SYGVQD (reference sequence). This CDR3 is built from 15 residues. V was shortened by 0 bases and J by 10 bases, with 15 bases between the two germline ends.

The chain uses TRBV28 and TRBJ1-1, with 9 bases lining up with TRBD1. This CDR3 is 14 amino acids long. Per the germline V gene, CDR1 is MDHEN and CDR2 is SYDVKM. With V trimmed by 5 bases and J by 7 bases, 8 bases remained unmatched. CDR3 region: CASSETGGIDEAFF. CDR3 DNA: TGTGCCAGCAGTGAGACAGGGGGAATTGATGAAGCTTTCTTT.

This chain uses TRBV29-1 with TRBJ2-7; 8 positions match TRBD1. J gave up 5 bases and V 6 bases, and 3 bases lay outside the gene matches. Germline V gene sequence: CDR1 SQVTM, CDR2 ANQGSEA. The CDR3 runs to 11 residues. The CDR3 reads CSVAQGDEQYF. CDR3 in DNA: TGCAGCGTGGCACAGGGGGACGAGCAGTACTTC.

The CDR3 here is CASSLEQIYGYTF. In nucleotides, the CDR3 is TGTGCCAGCAGCTTGGAACAGATATATGGCTACACCTTC. V is TRBV5-6 and J is TRBJ1-2; D is unresolved. The CDR3 consists of 13 residues. Per germline, CDR1 SGHDT and CDR2 YYEEEE. V lost 0 bases and J lost 5, with 8 bases in between.

The V and J genes are TRBV18 and TRBJ2-3; perhaps TRBD2 as D (5 bases). Germline CDR1 KGHSH, CDR2 LQKENI. The V end lost 4 bases, the J end lost 6 bases, and 8 bases lay between the germline ends. There are 12 residues in the CDR3. The CDR3 is CASSLGSDTQYF. The CDR3 region has the DNA TGTGCCAGCTCACTAGGGAGCGATACGCAGTATTTT. Based on the CDR3 plus reference TRBV18 and TRBJ2-3, the full variable domain is NAGVMQNPRHLVRRRGQEARLRCSPMKGHSHVYWYRQLPEEGLKFMVYLQKENIIDESGMPKERFSAEFPKEGPSILRIQQVVRGDSAAYFCASSLGSDTQYFGPGTRLTVL.

This chain links TRBV29-1 with TRBJ2-3, with D possibly TRBD2 on 6 matching bases. V was clipped by 7 bases and J by 4 bases, with 12 bases between them. Germline values: CDR1 SQVTM, CDR2 ANQGSEA. This CDR3 is built from 12 residues. The DNA of the CDR3 is TGCAGCGACACGGAGGGGTCAGATACGCAGTATTTT. Protein sequence: CSDTEGSDTQYF.

This rearrangement joins TRBV20-1 to TRBJ2-5; possible D gene TRBD1, 6 bases. In germline, CDR1 is DFQATT, CDR2 SNEGSKA (reference sequence). V shed 3 bases and J shed 3 bases, with 11 bases lying between them. The CDR3 contains 13 residues. The CDR3 sequence is CSASRTDEETQYF. The CDR3 DNA is TGCAGTGCTAGTCGGACAGACGAAGAGACCCAGTACTTC.

Concerning this clone: Other DNA sequences from this sample encode an identical CDR3 as well. This chain uses TRBV5-1 with TRBJ1-3; TRBD1 matches 8 bases. The germline V gene encodes CDR1 SGHRS and CDR2 YFSETQ. With V trimmed by 0 bases and J by 7 bases, 0 bases remained unmatched. The CDR3 length is 13 residues. DNA for the CDR3: TGCGCCAGCAGCTTGGGACAGGGGAACACCATATATTTT. It specifies CASSLGQGNTIYF. The whole variable domain, filled in from reference TRBV5-1 and TRBJ1-3, reads KAGVTQTPRYLIKTRGQQVTLSCSPISGHRSVSWYQQTPGQGLQFLFEYFSETQRNKGNFPGRFSGRQFSNSRSEMNVSTLELGDSALYLCASSLGQGNTIYFGEGSWLTVV.

This clone has only a few counts. This chain joins TRBV24-1 and TRBJ2-3, with D possibly matching TRBD2 (5 bases). The CDR3 covers 18 residues. Germline V lookup: CDR1 KGHDR, CDR2 SFDVKD. V lost 4 bases and J lost 6, with 25 bases in between. Here the CDR3 reads CATSDARGSRIRLDTQYF. DNA for the CDR3: TGTGCCACCAGTGACGCTAGAGGGAGCAGAATCCGTCTCGATACGCAGTATTTT.

The V and J genes are TRBV20-1 and TRBJ2-2; D perhaps matches TRBD2 (5 bases). CDR3 length equals 13 residues. CDR1 and CDR2 from the germline V gene are DFQATT and SNEGSKA (reference sequence). V was cut by 6 bases and J by 4 bases, with 12 bases left in between. The CDR3 reads CSASRGPTGELFF. The CDR3 nucleotides are TGCAGTGCGAGTCGGGGTCCCACCGGGGAGCTGTTTTTT.

The chain recombines TRBV24-1 with TRBJ2-1, with a tentative D call TRBD1 (7 bases). V gave up 4 bases and J gave up 15 bases, with 18 bases separating them. Germline V gene data show CDR1 as KGHDR and CDR2 as SFDVKD. CDR3 length: 13 residues. The CDR3 sequence is CATSDRDREVRFF. The CDR3 DNA follows: TGTGCCACCAGTGACCGAGACAGGGAGGTCAGGTTCTTC.

This clone was seen a few times. The chain uses TRBV7-3 and TRBJ1-2, with 9 positions matching TRBD1. V shed 5 bases and J 4 bases; nucleotides not matched to a gene: 5. The CDR3 length is 14 residues. Per germline, CDR1 SGHTA and CDR2 FQGTGA. CDR3 in amino acids: CASSTGQGSYGYTF. The CDR3 nucleotides read TGTGCCAGCAGCACCGGACAGGGGAGCTATGGCTACACCTTC.